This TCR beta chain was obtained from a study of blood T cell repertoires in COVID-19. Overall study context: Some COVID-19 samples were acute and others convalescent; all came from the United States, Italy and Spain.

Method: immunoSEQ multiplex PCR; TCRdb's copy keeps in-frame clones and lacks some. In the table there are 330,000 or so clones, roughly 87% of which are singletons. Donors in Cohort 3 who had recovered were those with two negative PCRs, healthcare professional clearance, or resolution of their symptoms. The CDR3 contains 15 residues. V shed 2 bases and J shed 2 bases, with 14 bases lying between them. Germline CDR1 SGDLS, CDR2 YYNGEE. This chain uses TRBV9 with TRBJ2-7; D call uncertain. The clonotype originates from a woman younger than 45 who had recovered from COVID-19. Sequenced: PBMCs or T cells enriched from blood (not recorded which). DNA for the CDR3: TGTGCCAGCAGCGTTTCCCCGGTTTCCCCCTACGAGCAGTACTTC. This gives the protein CASSVSPVSPYEQYF. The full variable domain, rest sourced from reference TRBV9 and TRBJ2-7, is DSGVTQTPKHLITATGQRVTLRCSPRSGDLSVYWYQQSLDQGLQFLIQYYNGEERAKGNILERFSAQQFPDLHSELNLSSLELGDSALYFCASSVSPVSPYEQYFGPGTRLTVT.